Presented here are 30 T cell receptor beta chains from one specimen sequenced in a study of blood T cell repertoires in COVID-19. Libraries were prepared by immunoSEQ multiplex PCR; TCRdb keeps only in-frame clonotypes and omits some of them. The profile shows some 200,000 clones, under 90% of them singletons. The source material was PBMCs or T cells enriched from blood (not recorded which). These receptors all come from a woman aged 45-65 years with acute COVID-19.

The chain combines TRBV3-1 (or the pseudogene TRBV3-2) with TRBJ2-7; 9 positions match TRBD2. The V segment lost 4 bases and the J segment 1 base; nucleotides outside the gene matches: 5. The V gene's germline CDR1 is LGHDT and CDR2 YNNKEL (reference sequence). The CDR3 extends over 15 amino acids. The CDR3 coding sequence is TGTGCCAGCAGCCCCACTAGCGGGCGTTCCTACGAGCAGTACTTC. Its translation is CASSPTSGRSYEQYF.

The gene calls are TRBV30 and TRBJ1-5, with TRBD1 as a possible D gene (5 bases). Germline V gives CDR1 GTSNPN, CDR2 SVGIG (reference sequence). The CDR3 loop spans 15 amino acids. V lost 4 bases and J lost 7, with 20 bases in between. As DNA, the CDR3 is TGTGCCTGGAATAACGCGGAGGGAAGGGGCCAGCCCCAGCATTTT. Amino acids: CAWNNAEGRGQPQHF. Supplemented by reference TRBV30 and TRBJ1-5, the full variable domain reads SQTIHQWPATLVQPVGSPLSLECTVEGTSNPNLYWYRQAAGRGLQLLFYSVGIGQISSEVPQNLSASRPQDRQFILSSKKLLLSDSGFYLCAWNNAEGRGQPQHFGDGTRLSIL.

In its sample, this clone was seen once. The J gene is TRBJ2-1, the V gene TRBV19; 9 bases fit TRBD1. Trimming removed 4 bases from V and 9 bases from J; junction bases left unmatched: 4. This CDR3 has 13 amino acids. Germline V gene data show CDR1 as LNHDA and CDR2 as SQIVND (reference sequence). The CDR3 bases are TGTGCCAGTAGTACTACAGGGGGCGGTGAGCAGTTCTTC. It codes for CASSTTGGGEQFF. Based on the CDR3 plus reference TRBV19 and TRBJ2-1, the full variable domain is DGGITQSPKYLFRKEGQNVTLSCEQNLNHDAMYWYRQDPGQGLRLIYYSQIVNDFQKGDIAEGYSVSREKKESFPLTVTSAQKNPTAFYLCASSTTGGGEQFFGPGTRLTVL.

The chain is built from TRBV5-6 and TRBJ1-3; 9 nucleotides align to TRBD1. The V gene end was trimmed by 2 bases and the J gene end by 2 bases; junction bases not matched to a gene: 8. CDR3 length: 17 residues. Per germline, CDR1 SGHDT and CDR2 YYEEEE. CDR3 residues: CASSFSPGQGAGNTIYF. CDR3 DNA: TGTGCCAGCAGCTTTTCGCCGGGACAGGGAGCTGGAAACACCATATATTTT.

There are a few counts of this clone. The chain carries TRBV5-6 and TRBJ2-1; D call uncertain. Per germline, CDR1 SGHDT and CDR2 YYEEEE. The CDR3 covers 16 residues. V lost 0 bases to trimming and J lost 0 bases, with 10 bases between them. CDR3 nucleotides: TGTGCCAGCAGCTTGGACGCACCGAGCTCCTACAATGAGCAGTTCTTC. Its translation: CASSLDAPSSYNEQFF.

The DNA of the CDR3 is TGTGCCAGTAGTATAGTTTGGGACATTTACTCCTACGAGCAGTACTTC. It specifies CASSIVWDIYSYEQYF. The chain combines TRBV19 with TRBJ2-7; weak D call: TRBD1 (6 bases). The CDR3 has 16 amino acids. V lost 1 base and J 0 bases, leaving 13 bases between the germline ends. Germline V gives CDR1 LNHDA, CDR2 SQIVND (reference sequence).

The chain is built from TRBV3-1 (or the pseudogene TRBV3-2) and TRBJ1-4; 12 bases match TRBD1. CDR1 LGHDT and CDR2 YNNKEL come from the germline V gene (reference sequence). This CDR3 contains 16 residues. V was clipped by 0 bases and J by 10 bases; unmatched bases: 6. This CDR3 is CASSQEAGTGGGKLFF. The CDR3 DNA reads as TGTGCCAGCAGCCAAGAGGCCGGGACAGGGGGCGGAAAACTGTTTTTT.

V is TRBV7-2 and J is TRBJ2-7; D is perhaps TRBD1 (6 bases). Trimming removed 3 bases from V and 3 bases from J, with 12 bases in between. The CDR3 is 14 amino acids. The germline CDR1 and CDR2 sequences are SGHTA and FQGNSA. The DNA for the CDR3 is TGTGCCAGCAGCTTGACAGGCCTAGTCTACGAGCAGTACTTC. This translates into CASSLTGLVYEQYF.

This clone was seen a handful of times. The chain links TRBV5-1 to TRBJ1-4, with a weak D call TRBD1 (6 bases). The V gene lost 2 bases and the J gene lost 4 bases, with 12 bases spanning the gap. The CDR3 covers 15 residues. Germline V CDR1 and CDR2: SGHRS, YFSETQ. The CDR3 loop is CASSFQTGLNEKLFF. The DNA of the CDR3 is TGCGCCAGCAGCTTTCAGACAGGTCTTAATGAAAAACTGTTTTTT.

The V and J genes are TRBV5-1 and TRBJ2-3; 9 positions agree with TRBD2. Trimming cost V 0 bases and J 2 bases; bases outside gene matches: 1. The germline V gene has CDR1 SGHRS and CDR2 YFSETQ. This CDR3 contains 15 residues. The CDR3 bases are TGCGCCAGCAGCTTGGGGACTAGCGTCACAGATACGCAGTATTTT. It yields the protein CASSLGTSVTDTQYF. Variable domain in full (rest from reference TRBV5-1 and TRBJ2-3): KAGVTQTPRYLIKTRGQQVTLSCSPISGHRSVSWYQQTPGQGLQFLFEYFSETQRNKGNFPGRFSGRQFSNSRSEMNVSTLELGDSALYLCASSLGTSVTDTQYFGPGTRLTVL.

This clone has ten or more counts. The chain combines TRBV14 with TRBJ2-3; 9 positions match TRBD2. V shed 1 base and J 0 bases; nucleotides not matched to a gene: 5. The germline CDR1 and CDR2 sequences are SGHDN and FVKESK. The CDR3 covers 17 residues. In DNA, the CDR3 is TGTGCCAGCAGCCAAGTCGCGGGAGGGCTGAGCACAGATACGCAGTATTTT. This gives the protein CASSQVAGGLSTDTQYF.

V gene TRBV16 combines with J gene TRBJ1-1, with D perhaps matching TRBD1 (5 bases). Germline loops: CDR1 KGHSY, CDR2 FQNENV. The ends were cut back, 0 bases at V and 12 bases at J, with 20 bases in the middle. The CDR3 contains 15 residues. The CDR3 DNA follows: TGTGCCAGCAGCCAATCGGGTGAACAGTATAGGGGTCCTTTCTTT. Translated, it gives CASSQSGEQYRGPFF. Complete variable domain (other parts from reference TRBV16 and TRBJ1-1): GEEVAQTPKHLVRGEGQKAKLYCAPIKGHSYVFWYQQVLKNEFKFLISFQNENVFDETGMPKERFSAKCLPNSPCSLEIQATKLEDSAVYFCASSQSGEQYRGPFFGQGTRLTVV.

The V and J genes are TRBV4-1 and TRBJ2-3, with TRBD2 matching 11 bases. The CDR3 spans 15 residues. From germline, CDR1 is MGHRA and CDR2 YSYEKL. V dropped 4 bases and J dropped 5; count of bases not matched to a gene: 5. DNA of the CDR3: TGCGCCAGCAGCCTAGCGGGAGGGAGGGGAGATACGCAGTATTTT. Encoded protein: CASSLAGGRGDTQYF.

The chain carries TRBV3-1 (or the pseudogene TRBV3-2) and TRBJ1-3, with D tentatively TRBD1 (5 bases). The length of the CDR3 is 14 residues. V was pared by 6 bases and J by 1 base, with 10 bases between. Germline loops: CDR1 LGHDT, CDR2 YNNKEL (reference sequence). The CDR3 bases are TGTGCCAGCAGACGCGGGGGGTCTGGAAACACCATATATTTT. It encodes CASRRGGSGNTIYF.

The gene calls are TRBV6-2 or TRBV6-3 and TRBJ1-2; the match to TRBD1 covers 8 bases. This CDR3 spans 15 amino acids. V lost 2 bases, J lost 4 bases, and 6 bases stayed unmatched. From germline, CDR1 is MNHEY and CDR2 SVGEGT. The CDR3 nucleotides read TGTGCCAGCAGTTACACGGGACAGGTCCTCTATGGCTACACCTTC. As protein: CASSYTGQVLYGYTF.

This clone is a singleton in its sample. The chain employs TRBV18 and TRBJ1-2, with 7 nucleotides matching TRBD1. Germline lookup yields CDR1 KGHSH and CDR2 LQKENI. J gave up 5 bases and V 5 bases, and 8 bases lay outside the gene matches. This CDR3 has 14 residues. CDR3 DNA sequence: TGTGCCAGCTCAGGATCCACAGGGGTTTATGGCTACACCTTC. Its protein product is CASSGSTGVYGYTF.

The chain employs TRBV28 and TRBJ1-2, with TRBD1 as a possible D gene (6 bases). The CDR3 is 13 amino acids. The germline CDR1 and CDR2 sequences are MDHEN and SYDVKM. The V end lost 7 bases, the J end lost 6 bases, and 15 bases lay between the germline ends. The CDR3 sequence: CASTQGILNGYTF. CDR3 nucleotides: TGTGCCAGCACCCAGGGGATCCTTAATGGCTACACCTTC.

V and J are TRBV14 and TRBJ2-7; a weak D match, TRBD2 (5 bases). This CDR3 has 15 residues. Germline loops: CDR1 SGHDN, CDR2 FVKESK. Trimming shortened V by 1 base and J by 2 bases, and 12 bases separated the two germline ends. The chain's CDR3 is CASSQGGWETYEQYF. The CDR3 nucleotides read TGTGCCAGCAGCCAAGGTGGGTGGGAGACCTACGAGCAGTACTTC. Filled out from reference TRBV14 and TRBJ2-7, the complete variable domain reads EAGVTQFPSHSVIEKGQTVTLRCDPISGHDNLYWYRRVMGKEIKFLLHFVKESKQDESGMPNNRFLAERTGGTYSTLKVQPAELEDSGVYFCASSQGGWETYEQYFGPGTRLTVT.

The CDR3 is CASSFGGTNTGELFF. The CDR3 coding sequence is TGCGCCAGCAGCTTCGGCGGGACTAACACCGGGGAGCTGTTTTTT. The chain joins TRBV5-1 to TRBJ2-2; tentatively, D is TRBD2 (6 bases). The CDR3 runs 15 residues. V lost 2 bases, J lost 2 bases, and 10 bases lay in between. Germline V gene lookup returns CDR1 SGHRS and CDR2 YFSETQ.

The CDR3 loop reads CASSIARLAGHNSYEQYF. CDR3 in DNA: TGTGCCAGTAGTATAGCCCGACTAGCGGGACATAACTCCTACGAGCAGTACTTC. This rearrangement joins TRBV19 to TRBJ2-7; 11 bases align to TRBD2. CDR1 is LNHDA and CDR2 is SQIVND in the germline V gene (reference sequence). Trimming at V came to 1 base and at J to 0 bases, leaving 8 bases not matched to a gene. The CDR3 is made up of 18 amino acids. The variable domain in full, with the rest retrieved from reference TRBV19 and TRBJ2-7, is DGGITQSPKYLFRKEGQNVTLSCEQNLNHDAMYWYRQDPGQGLRLIYYSQIVNDFQKGDIAEGYSVSREKKESFPLTVTSAQKNPTAFYLCASSIARLAGHNSYEQYFGPGTRLTVT.

The V gene is TRBV15, the J gene TRBJ2-5, with 7 bases aligning to TRBD2. Germline values: CDR1 LNHNV, CDR2 YYDKDF (reference sequence). J lost 5 bases, V lost 0 bases, and 6 bases had no gene match. This CDR3 is built from 15 residues. The CDR3 spells CATSRDWTSSETQYF. CDR3 nucleotides: TGTGCCACCAGCAGAGATTGGACTAGTTCGGAGACCCAGTACTTC.

This chain links TRBV28 with TRBJ2-7; D might be TRBD1 (5 bases). CDR3 length: 13 amino acids. The germline V gene encodes CDR1 MDHEN and CDR2 SYDVKM. The V gene lost 4 bases and the J gene lost 1 base, with 8 bases spanning the gap. CDR3 in amino acids: CASSSYRSYEQYF. The CDR3 DNA reads as TGTGCCAGCAGTTCTTACAGGTCCTACGAGCAGTACTTC.

The chain links TRBV6-6 to TRBJ2-7; 12 bases agree with TRBD2. Germline lookup yields CDR1 MNHNY and CDR2 SVGAGI (reference sequence). The CDR3 extends over 14 amino acids. The V gene end was trimmed by 6 bases and the J gene end by 5 bases; junction bases not matched to a gene: 5. CDR3 sequence (DNA): TGTGCCAGCAGGGGACTAGCGGGCCTTGACGAGCAGTACTTC. Protein: CASRGLAGLDEQYF.

This sequence joins TRBV23-1 and TRBJ2-7, with 11 bases fitting TRBD1. TRBV23-1 qualifies as an ORF whose function is uncertain. J gave up 6 bases and V 11 bases, and 9 bases lay outside the gene matches. This CDR3 has 13 amino acids. CDR3 coding DNA: TGCGCCTGGTGGGACAGGGGGTTTCCCGAGCAGTACTTC. Translated: CAWWDRGFPEQYF.

This sequence joins TRBV18 and TRBJ1-2; 7 bases are shared with TRBD1. CDR1 and CDR2 (germline): KGHSH, LQKENI. Trimming cost V 4 bases and J 4 bases; bases outside gene matches: 9. This CDR3 has 15 amino acids. DNA of the CDR3: TGTGCCAGCTCACAGGGAACAGGGGTCACCTATGGCTACACCTTC. Its protein is CASSQGTGVTYGYTF.

In DNA form, the CDR3 reads TGCGCCAGCAGCTTGGCCTTCGGGGGGGCGGATACGCAGTATTTT. This gives the protein CASSLAFGGADTQYF. The chain has TRBV5-1 and TRBJ2-3, with 8 bases matching TRBD2. Germline-derived CDR1 and CDR2 are SGHRS and YFSETQ. This CDR3 spans 15 amino acids. V dropped 0 bases and J dropped 6; count of bases not matched to a gene: 6. The full variable domain, rest sourced from reference TRBV5-1 and TRBJ2-3, is KAGVTQTPRYLIKTRGQQVTLSCSPISGHRSVSWYQQTPGQGLQFLFEYFSETQRNKGNFPGRFSGRQFSNSRSEMNVSTLELGDSALYLCASSLAFGGADTQYFGPGTRLTVL.

The V call is TRBV14, the J call TRBJ2-1, with D perhaps matching TRBD2 (6 bases). Germline V lookup: CDR1 SGHDN, CDR2 FVKESK. The CDR3 contains 15 residues. The ends were cut back, 4 bases at V and 8 bases at J, with 18 bases in the middle. CDR3 nucleotides: TGTGCCAGCAGCCCGAAGTGGGGGGTTGAGGATGAGCAGTTCTTC. Encoded protein: CASSPKWGVEDEQFF.

Only a few counts were recorded for this clone. This chain links TRBV7-8 with TRBJ2-5; the match to TRBD2 covers 7 bases. The CDR3 runs to 13 residues. The ends lost 1 base at V and 4 bases at J; junction bases unmatched: 0. CDR1 is SGHVS and CDR2 is FQNEAQ in the germline V gene. The CDR3 here is CASSLGGRETQYF. The CDR3 DNA reads TGTGCCAGCAGCTTAGGCGGGAGAGAGACCCAGTACTTC.

The J gene is TRBJ1-4, the V gene TRBV9, with D possibly TRBD1 on 5 matching bases. Trimming took off 4 bases at V and 7 bases at J, with 17 bases between the two ends. The V gene's germline CDR1 is SGDLS and CDR2 YYNGEE. This CDR3 is 15 amino acids long. The CDR3: CASSPREGTSEKLFF. For the CDR3, the DNA is TGTGCCAGCAGCCCCCGGGAGGGGACGAGTGAAAAACTGTTTTTT.

V is TRBV12-5 and J is TRBJ2-3; D is possibly TRBD1 (5 bases). CDR1 is LGHNT, CDR2 FRNRAP, per germline. This CDR3 is 15 amino acids long. V was pared by 0 bases and J by 3 bases, with 10 bases between. The CDR3 nucleotides are TGTGCTAGTGGTTTGGTGCAGGGCAATACAGATACGCAGTATTTT. Protein sequence: CASGLVQGNTDTQYF. Filled out from reference TRBV12-5 and TRBJ2-3, the complete variable domain reads DARVTQTPRHKVTEMGQEVTMRCQPILGHNTVFWYRQTMMQGLELLAYFRNRAPLDDSGMPKDRFSAEMPDATLATLKIQPSEPRDSAVYFCASGLVQGNTDTQYFGPGTRLTVL.